Included here is one T cell receptor (beta chain) sequence, with context. The CDR3 loop spans 17 amino acids. CDR1 and CDR2 (germline): MNHEY, SMNVEV (reference sequence). Trimming took 2 bases from V and 5 from J, leaving 21 bases between them. Profiling relied on immunoSEQ multiplex PCR, and the TCRdb table lists in-frame clones only, not all of them. The sample consists of around 84,000 clones, more than 75% of them appearing once. The sample belongs to a study of blood T cell repertoires in COVID-19. The sequenced sample consisted of peripheral blood. The TCR was taken from an elderly man with active or convalescent COVID-19. V usage is TRBV27 and J usage is TRBJ1-1, with D maybe TRBD1 (6 bases). The CDR3 sequence is CASSLVGGGLRETEAFF. The CDR3 region has the DNA TGTGCCAGCAGTTTAGTAGGGGGTGGCTTGCGTGAGACTGAAGCTTTCTTT.